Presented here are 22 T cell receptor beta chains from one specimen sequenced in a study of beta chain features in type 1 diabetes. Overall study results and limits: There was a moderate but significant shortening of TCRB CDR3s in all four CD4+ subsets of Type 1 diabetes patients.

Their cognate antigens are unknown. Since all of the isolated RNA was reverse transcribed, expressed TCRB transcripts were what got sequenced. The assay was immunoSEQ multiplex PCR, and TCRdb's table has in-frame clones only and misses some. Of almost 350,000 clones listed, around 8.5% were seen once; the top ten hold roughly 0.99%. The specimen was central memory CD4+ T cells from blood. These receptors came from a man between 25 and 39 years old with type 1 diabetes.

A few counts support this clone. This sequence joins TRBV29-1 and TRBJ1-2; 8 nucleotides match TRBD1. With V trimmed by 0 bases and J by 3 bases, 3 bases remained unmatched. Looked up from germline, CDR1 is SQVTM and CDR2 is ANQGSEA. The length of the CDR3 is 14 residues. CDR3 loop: CSVEEWTGYYGYTF. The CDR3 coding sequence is TGCAGCGTTGAAGAGTGGACAGGGTACTATGGCTACACCTTC. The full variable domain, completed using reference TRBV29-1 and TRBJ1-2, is SAVISQKPSRDICQRGTSLTIQCQVDSQVTMMFWYRQQPGQSLTLIATANQGSEATYESGFVIDKFPISRPNLTFSTLTVSNMSPEDSSIYLCSVEEWTGYYGYTFGSGTRLTVV.

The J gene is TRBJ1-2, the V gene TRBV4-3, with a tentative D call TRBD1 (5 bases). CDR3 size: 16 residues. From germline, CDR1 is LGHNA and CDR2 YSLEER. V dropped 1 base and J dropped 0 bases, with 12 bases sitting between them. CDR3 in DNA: TGCGCCAGCAGCCAAGGGCCTGGGGCCTCTAACTATGGCTACACCTTC. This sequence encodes CASSQGPGASNYGYTF.

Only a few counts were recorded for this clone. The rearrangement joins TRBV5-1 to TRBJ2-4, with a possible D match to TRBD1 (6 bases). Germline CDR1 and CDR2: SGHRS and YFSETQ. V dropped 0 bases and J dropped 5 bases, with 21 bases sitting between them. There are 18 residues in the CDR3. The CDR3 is CASSLGWGPSLSENIQYF. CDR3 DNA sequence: TGCGCCAGCAGCTTGGGCTGGGGGCCCAGCCTGAGCGAAAACATTCAGTACTTC.

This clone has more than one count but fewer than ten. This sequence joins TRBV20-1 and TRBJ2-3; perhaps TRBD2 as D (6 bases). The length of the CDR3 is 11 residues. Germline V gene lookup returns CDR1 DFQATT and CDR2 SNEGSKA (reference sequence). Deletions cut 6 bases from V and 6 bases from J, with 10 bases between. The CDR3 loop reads CSAQEGDTQYF. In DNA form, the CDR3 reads TGCAGTGCACAGGAGGGGGATACGCAGTATTTT.

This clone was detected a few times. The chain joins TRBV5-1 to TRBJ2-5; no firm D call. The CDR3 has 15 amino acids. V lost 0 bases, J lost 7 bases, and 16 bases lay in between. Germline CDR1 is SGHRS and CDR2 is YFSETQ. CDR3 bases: TGCGCCAGCAGCTTGGATCCAGGCATGGGCCGGACCCAGTACTTC. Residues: CASSLDPGMGRTQYF.

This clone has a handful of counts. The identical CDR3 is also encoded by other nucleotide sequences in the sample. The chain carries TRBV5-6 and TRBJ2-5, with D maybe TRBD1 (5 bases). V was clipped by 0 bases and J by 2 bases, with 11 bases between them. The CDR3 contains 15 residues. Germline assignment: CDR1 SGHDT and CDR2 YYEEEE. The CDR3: CASSLGQGPQETQYF. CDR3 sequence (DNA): TGTGCCAGCAGCTTGGGGCAGGGCCCGCAAGAGACCCAGTACTTC.

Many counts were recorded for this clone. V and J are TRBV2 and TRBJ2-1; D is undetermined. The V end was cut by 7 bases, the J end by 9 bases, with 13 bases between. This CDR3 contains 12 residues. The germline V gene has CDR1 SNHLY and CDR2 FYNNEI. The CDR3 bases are TGTGCCAGCATGAATTGGGTGACTGAGCAGTTCTTC. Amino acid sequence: CASMNWVTEQFF. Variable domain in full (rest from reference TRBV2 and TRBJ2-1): EPEVTQTPSHQVTQMGQEVILRCVPISNHLYFYWYRQILGQKVEFLVSFYNNEISEKSEIFDDQFSVERPDGSNFTLKIRSTKLEDSAMYFCASMNWVTEQFFGPGTRLTVL.

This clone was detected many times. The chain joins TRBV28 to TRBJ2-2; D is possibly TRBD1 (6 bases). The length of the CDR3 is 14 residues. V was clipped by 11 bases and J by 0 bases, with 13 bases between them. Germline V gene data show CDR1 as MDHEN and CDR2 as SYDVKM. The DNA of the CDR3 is TGTGCCTCAACCGGGACAACGAACACCGGGGAGCTGTTTTTT. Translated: CASTGTTNTGELFF. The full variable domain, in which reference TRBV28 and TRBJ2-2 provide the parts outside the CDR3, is DVKVTQSSRYLVKRTGEKVFLECVQDMDHENMFWYRQDPGLGLRLIYFSYDVKMKEKGDIPEGYSVSREKKERFSLILESASTNQTSMYLCASTGTTNTGELFFGEGSRLTVL.

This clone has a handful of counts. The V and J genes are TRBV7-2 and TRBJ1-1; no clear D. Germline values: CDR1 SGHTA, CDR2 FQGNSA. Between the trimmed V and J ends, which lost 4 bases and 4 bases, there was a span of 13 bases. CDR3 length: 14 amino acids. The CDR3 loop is CASSSAWGGTEAFF. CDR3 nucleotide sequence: TGTGCCAGCAGCTCCGCGTGGGGAGGCACTGAAGCTTTCTTT.

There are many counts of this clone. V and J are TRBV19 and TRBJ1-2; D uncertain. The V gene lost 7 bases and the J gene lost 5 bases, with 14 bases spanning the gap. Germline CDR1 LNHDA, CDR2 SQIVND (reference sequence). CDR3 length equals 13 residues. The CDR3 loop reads CASNHLSGYGYTF. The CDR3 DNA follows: TGTGCCAGTAATCATCTCTCTGGGTATGGCTACACCTTC.

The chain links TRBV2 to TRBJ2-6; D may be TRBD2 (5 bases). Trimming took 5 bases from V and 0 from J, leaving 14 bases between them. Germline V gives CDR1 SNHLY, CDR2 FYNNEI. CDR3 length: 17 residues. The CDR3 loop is CASSSGHAYSGANVLTF. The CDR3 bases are TGTGCCAGCAGTAGCGGCCATGCTTACTCTGGGGCCAACGTCCTGACTTTC.

The CDR3 region is CAWSVTGGYTF. The CDR3 coding sequence is TGTGCCTGGAGTGTCACAGGGGGCTACACCTTC. V and J are TRBV30 and TRBJ1-2, with TRBD1 as a possible D gene (6 bases). Germline-derived CDR1 and CDR2 are GTSNPN and SVGIG (reference sequence). V lost 0 bases, J lost 8 bases, and 7 bases lay in between. The CDR3 runs 11 residues.

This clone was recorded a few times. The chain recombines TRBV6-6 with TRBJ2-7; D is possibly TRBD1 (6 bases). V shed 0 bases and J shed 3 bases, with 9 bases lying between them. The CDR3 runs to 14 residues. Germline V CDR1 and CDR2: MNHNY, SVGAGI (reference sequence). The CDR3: CASSYSTRGYEQYF. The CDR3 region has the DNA TGTGCCAGCAGTTACTCGACCAGGGGCTACGAGCAGTACTTC.

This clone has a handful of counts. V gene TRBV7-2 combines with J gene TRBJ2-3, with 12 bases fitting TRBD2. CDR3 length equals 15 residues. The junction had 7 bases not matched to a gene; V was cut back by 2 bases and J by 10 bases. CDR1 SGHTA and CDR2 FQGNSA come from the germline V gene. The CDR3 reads CASSLRLAGGPAQYF. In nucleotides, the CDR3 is TGTGCCAGCAGCTTACGGCTAGCGGGGGGGCCTGCGCAGTATTTT.

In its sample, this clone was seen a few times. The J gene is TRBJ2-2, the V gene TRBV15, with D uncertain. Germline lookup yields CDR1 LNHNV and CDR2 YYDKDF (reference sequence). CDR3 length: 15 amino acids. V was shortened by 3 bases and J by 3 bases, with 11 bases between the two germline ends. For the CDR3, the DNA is TGTGCCACCAGCAGCATCCAGATGGACACCGGGGAGCTGTTTTTT. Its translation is CATSSIQMDTGELFF.

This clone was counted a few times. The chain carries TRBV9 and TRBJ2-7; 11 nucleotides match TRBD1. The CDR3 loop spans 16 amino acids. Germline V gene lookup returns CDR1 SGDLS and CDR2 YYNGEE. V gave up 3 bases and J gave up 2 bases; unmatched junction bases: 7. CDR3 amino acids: CASSADSGQGAYEQYF. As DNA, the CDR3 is TGTGCCAGCAGCGCCGACTCGGGACAGGGGGCCTACGAGCAGTACTTC.

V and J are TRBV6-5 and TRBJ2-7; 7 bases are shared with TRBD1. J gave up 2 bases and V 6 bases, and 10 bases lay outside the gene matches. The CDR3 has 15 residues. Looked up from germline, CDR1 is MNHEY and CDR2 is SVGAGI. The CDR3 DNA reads TGTGCCAGCAGGCTATCTTCCGGGACAGCCTACGAGCAGTACTTC. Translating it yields CASRLSSGTAYEQYF.

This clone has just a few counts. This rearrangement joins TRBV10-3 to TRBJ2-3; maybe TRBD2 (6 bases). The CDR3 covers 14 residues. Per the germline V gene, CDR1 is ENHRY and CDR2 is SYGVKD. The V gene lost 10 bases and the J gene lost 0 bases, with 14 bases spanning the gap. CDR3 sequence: CATEGGTSTDTQYF. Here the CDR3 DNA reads TGTGCCACGGAAGGAGGGACTAGCACAGATACGCAGTATTTT.

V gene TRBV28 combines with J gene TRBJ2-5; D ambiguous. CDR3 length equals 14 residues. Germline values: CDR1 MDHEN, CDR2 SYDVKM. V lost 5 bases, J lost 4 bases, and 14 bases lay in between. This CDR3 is CASSVQMGLETQYF. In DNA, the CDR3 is TGTGCCAGCAGTGTCCAAATGGGGTTAGAGACCCAGTACTTC.

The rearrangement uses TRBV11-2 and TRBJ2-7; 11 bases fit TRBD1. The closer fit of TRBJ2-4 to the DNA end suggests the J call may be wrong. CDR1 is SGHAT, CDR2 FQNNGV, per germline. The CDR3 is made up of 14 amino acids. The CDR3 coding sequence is TGTGCCAGCAGCTTTGGGACAGGGGGGAACATTCAGTACTTC. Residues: CASSFGTGGNIQYF.

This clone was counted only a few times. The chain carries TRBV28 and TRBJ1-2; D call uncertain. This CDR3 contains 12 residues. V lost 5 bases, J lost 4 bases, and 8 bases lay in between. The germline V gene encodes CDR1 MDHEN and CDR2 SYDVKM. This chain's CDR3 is CASSLDTYGYTF. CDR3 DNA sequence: TGTGCCAGCAGTCTAGACACCTATGGCTACACCTTC.

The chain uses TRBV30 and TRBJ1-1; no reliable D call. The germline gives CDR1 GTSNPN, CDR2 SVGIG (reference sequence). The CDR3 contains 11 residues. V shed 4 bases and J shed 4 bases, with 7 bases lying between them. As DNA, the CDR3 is TGTGCCTGGAATAAGGTCACTGAAGCTTTCTTT. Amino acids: CAWNKVTEAFF.